The clone carrying this T cell receptor (beta chain) was seen more than once but under ten times. As yet, its antigen is unknown. The treatment here: approximately 9-day PBMC culture with coronavirus spike peptide pools or control peptides (ViraFEST assay). Sequencing of the DNA from cultured CD4+ T cells was carried out with the Oncomine TCR Beta short-read assay. TCRdb redid the calling of the PCR reads with MiXCR, one entry per CDR3 protein. The sample gives 11,000 or so distinct CDR3 sequences, roughly 40% of which show up once; 29% is in the top ten. The sample is drawn from a study of vaccination and CD4 T cells after COVID-19. Study as a whole: The stimulus for the cells was overlapping spike peptides derived from SARS-CoV-2, HCoV-NL63, HCoV-OC43 and HCoV-229E. Some control cultures received a CEFX pool, which served as the positive control. Others received an HIV-1 Nef pool or no peptide. Broader study findings: In convalescent patients, 304 of 307 vaccine-specific clones were mono-reactive for SARS-CoV-2 spike.

Trimming at V came to 3 bases and at J to 6 bases, leaving 1 base not matched to a gene. This CDR3 is 12 amino acids long. Germline V gives CDR1 ENHRY, CDR2 SYGVKD. The clonotype comes from a human donor who had recovered from COVID-19. The specimen sequenced was CD4+ T cells from blood, cultured in vitro. The chain joins TRBV10-3 to TRBJ1-1, with 7 bases identical to TRBD1. The CDR3 loop is CAISEQGPEAFF. The CDR3 coding sequence is TGTGCCATCAGTGAACAGGGGCCTGAAGCTTTCTTT.